The entry that follows covers one TCR beta chain sequence. Its antigen is still unknown. It was with 60 Vbeta and 13 Jbeta primers that the PCR ran. In the original workflow: Some 80 million unique TCR beta chains, roughly 10 million shared, were counted in a later analysis. The method was immunoSEQ multiplex PCR; TCRdb's version includes in-frame clones alone and lacks a portion of them. V and J calls plus clone size are reproduced from that table; the DNA served to infer D and trimming. The table lists 80,000 to 95,000 clones, approximately 71% of them singletons, with around 15% in the top ten. The source of the sample is a study of cytomegalovirus exposure and HLA in healthy donors. Study results and caveats: Common viral pathogens (according to a later analysis) appeared linked to several of the most significant clusters. Clonal expansion was found to be greater in HLA-associated TCR beta chains than in equally common others in a later analysis. Sequencing depth across donors, presence/absence analyses assumed, was roughly uniform.

The V end was cut by 0 bases, the J end by 3 bases, with 19 bases between. Looked up from germline, CDR1 is LGHNA and CDR2 is YSLEER. The CDR3 contains 18 residues. The TCR originated in a young woman in good health and CMV-seropositive. Specimen: PBMCs. The V and J genes are TRBV4-3 and TRBJ2-3; weak D call: TRBD1 (6 bases). The CDR3 coding sequence is TGCGCCAGCAGCCAAGATGCTGAAAGGGCCAGGGGTACAGATACGCAGTATTTT. Encoded protein: CASSQDAERARGTDTQYF.